The 17 T cell receptor beta chains below come from one sample, sequenced in a study of identical twins (dated by TCRdb to the mid-2010s). Library generation was performed with 5' RACE. Sequencing instrument: Illumina HiSeq 2000. In-frame beta chains were kept once TCRdb had trimmed the public reads at Q25 with fastp and called clones with MiXCR. All rows with the same CDR3 protein become a single entry with the most common DNA and genes. This sample is represented by around 450,000 distinct CDR3 sequences; 14% of them were singletons. Together, the top ten hold 0.4% to 0.55% of the sample. The same sample was also used in a study of yellow fever vaccine responses in identical twins.

The sequenced sample consisted of CD4+ T cells sorted from blood. These receptors were collected from a woman aged 18-29 years in good health.

The sample holds many counts of this clonotype. The rearrangement links TRBV10-3 to TRBJ2-3; the match to TRBD2 covers 11 bases. The CDR3 extends over 14 amino acids. V lost 8 bases, J lost 1 base, and 2 bases stayed unmatched. CDR1 and CDR2 (germline): ENHRY, SYGVKD. Written as DNA, the CDR3 is TGTGCCATCGCGACTAGCGGGGGCACAGATACGCAGTATTTT. Translated, it gives CAIATSGGTDTQYF.

This clonotype was seen more than once but under ten times. The genes are TRBV9 and TRBJ2-7; 7 bases align to TRBD1. V trimming: 3 bases; J trimming: 6 bases; junction bases outside the gene matches: 6. Germline V gives CDR1 SGDLS, CDR2 YYNGEE. This CDR3 is 13 amino acids long. CDR3 DNA: TGTGCCAGCAGCGGAGACAGGGTTGGCGAGCAGTACTTC. Its protein product is CASSGDRVGEQYF.

This clonotype turned up a few times. J is TRBJ2-5 and V is TRBV6-1; D is uncertain. The CDR3 length is 14 residues. Germline CDR1 and CDR2: MNHNS and SASEGT. V was trimmed by 5 bases and J by 0 bases, leaving 10 bases between them. The CDR3 nucleotides read TGTGCCAGCAGTCCGCCTTCGTACCAAGAGACCCAGTACTTC. Residues: CASSPPSYQETQYF.

The genes are TRBV15 and TRBJ2-1; the match to TRBD2 covers 10 bases. V was clipped by 0 bases and J by 6 bases; unmatched bases: 8. The CDR3 spans 17 residues. Germline V gene sequence: CDR1 LNHNV, CDR2 YYDKDF (reference sequence). DNA of the CDR3: TGTGCCACCAGCAGAGATAGGCAGCGGGGGGGCACCAATGAGCAGTTCTTC. Protein sequence: CATSRDRQRGGTNEQFF.

The chain carries TRBV6-5 and TRBJ1-1; D call uncertain. Trimming took off 2 bases at V and 4 bases at J, with 5 bases between the two ends. CDR1 MNHEY and CDR2 SVGAGI come from the germline V gene. There are 12 residues in the CDR3. The CDR3 here is CASSYPPTEAFF. CDR3 DNA: TGTGCCAGCAGTTACCCTCCCACTGAAGCTTTCTTT.

The J gene is TRBJ2-7, the V gene TRBV12-3 or TRBV12-4; D perhaps matches TRBD1 (6 bases). The CDR3 length is 15 residues. V shed 5 bases and J shed 3 bases, with 17 bases lying between them. For the CDR3, the DNA is TGTGCCAGCAGTCTTTGGGGGACAAAGAACTACGAGCAGTACTTC. It yields the protein CASSLWGTKNYEQYF.

The chain combines TRBV27 with TRBJ2-5; 12 bases line up with TRBD2. The CDR3 loop spans 16 amino acids. CDR1 is MNHEY, CDR2 SMNVEV, per germline (reference sequence). The ends lost 5 bases at V and 5 bases at J; junction bases unmatched: 9. The CDR3 sequence: CASSLTPSGRGETQYF. In nucleotides, the CDR3 is TGTGCCAGCAGTCTGACCCCTAGCGGGAGGGGTGAGACCCAGTACTTC.

The J gene is TRBJ2-2, the V gene TRBV6-1; 7 bases map to TRBD2. From germline, CDR1 is MNHNS and CDR2 SASEGT. CDR3 length: 17 residues. With 6 bases clipped from V and 3 bases from J, the junction kept 13 bases outside the gene matches. CDR3 loop: CASRSRGELDYTGELFF. CDR3 nucleotide sequence: TGTGCCAGCAGGTCCCGGGGGGAACTAGACTACACCGGGGAGCTGTTTTTT.

The chain has TRBV10-3 and TRBJ2-1, with 9 bases that match TRBD1. Losses at the gene ends were 6 bases for V and 3 bases for J; bases not matched to a gene: 3. Germline CDR1 is ENHRY and CDR2 is SYGVKD. The CDR3 totals 14 residues. This CDR3 reads CAISEGQGYNEQFF. The DNA for the CDR3 is TGTGCCATCAGCGAGGGACAGGGCTACAATGAGCAGTTCTTC.

This clonotype occurred many times. The DNA for the CDR3 is TGTGCCATCAGTGACTGGGACACAGATACGCAGTATTTT. This translates into CAISDWDTDTQYF. J is TRBJ2-3 and V is TRBV10-3; no definite D call. The CDR3 is 13 amino acids. Trimming pared 3 bases from V and 2 bases from J, leaving 6 bases between. Germline values: CDR1 ENHRY, CDR2 SYGVKD.

The J gene is TRBJ2-5, the V gene TRBV30; D may be TRBD1 (5 bases). CDR1 and CDR2 (germline): GTSNPN, SVGIG (reference sequence). Trimming removed 0 bases at V and 2 bases at J, with 16 bases between. There are 16 residues in the CDR3. The CDR3: CAWSVNRQGAQETQYF. CDR3 in DNA: TGTGCCTGGAGTGTAAATCGCCAGGGTGCGCAAGAGACCCAGTACTTC. Combining the CDR3 with reference TRBV30 and TRBJ2-5 gives the whole variable domain SQTIHQWPATLVQPVGSPLSLECTVEGTSNPNLYWYRQAAGRGLQLLFYSVGIGQISSEVPQNLSASRPQDRQFILSSKKLLLSDSGFYLCAWSVNRQGAQETQYFGPGTRLLVL.

This clonotype was counted only a few times. The chain joins TRBV20-1 to TRBJ2-5; TRBD2 agrees at 9 bases. The germline CDR1 and CDR2 sequences are DFQATT and SNEGSKA (reference sequence). Trimming took 0 bases from V and 5 from J; bases not matched to a gene: 7. This CDR3 region has 15 residues. This CDR3 reads CSAREREGPEETQYF. The CDR3 DNA is TGCAGTGCTAGAGAGCGGGAGGGCCCGGAGGAGACCCAGTACTTC.

This sequence joins TRBV20-1 and TRBJ2-1, with D unclear. This CDR3 comprises 10 residues. The germline CDR1 and CDR2 sequences are DFQATT and SNEGSKA (reference sequence). The germline V and J ends were trimmed by 5 bases and 8 bases, with 7 bases remaining between them. CDR3 residues: CSAHGDEQFF. For the CDR3, the DNA is TGCAGTGCTCACGGTGATGAGCAGTTCTTC.

A few counts support this clonotype. The V call is TRBV2, the J call TRBJ2-1; possible D gene TRBD2, 6 bases. The CDR3 extends over 14 amino acids. Trimming removed 7 bases from V and 8 bases from J, with 18 bases in between. Germline CDR1 and CDR2: SNHLY and FYNNEI. DNA for the CDR3: TGTGCCAGCACCGAGCGGGTGTATATCTATGAGCAGTTCTTC. It translates to CASTERVYIYEQFF.

This clonotype was seen a few times. The V and J genes are TRBV10-2 and TRBJ2-7, with TRBD2 matching over 7 bases. Germline assignment: CDR1 WSHSY and CDR2 SAAADI. The CDR3 is 15 residues long. V gave up 7 bases and J gave up 2 bases; unmatched junction bases: 11. The CDR3 loop reads CASTNGGNLAYEQYF. CDR3 DNA: TGCGCCAGCACAAACGGGGGGAACCTAGCCTACGAGCAGTACTTC.

This clonotype was recorded many times. The J gene is TRBJ2-3, the V gene TRBV12-3 or TRBV12-4; 11 positions match TRBD2. With 5 bases clipped from V and 2 bases from J, the junction kept 6 bases outside the gene matches. This CDR3 has 16 amino acids. Here the CDR3 DNA reads TGTGCCAGCAGTCAAAGACTAGCGGGAATCACAGATACGCAGTATTTT. The encoded protein is CASSQRLAGITDTQYF.

This clonotype was detected only once. The J gene is TRBJ2-7, the V gene TRBV9; 10 positions agree with TRBD2. Germline CDR1 reads SGDLS; CDR2 reads YYNGEE. CDR3 length equals 15 residues. V lost 0 bases and J lost 3; bases outside the gene matches: 3. The CDR3 region is CASSVAPSGSYEQYF. The CDR3 DNA reads TGTGCCAGCAGCGTAGCCCCTAGCGGGAGCTACGAGCAGTACTTC.